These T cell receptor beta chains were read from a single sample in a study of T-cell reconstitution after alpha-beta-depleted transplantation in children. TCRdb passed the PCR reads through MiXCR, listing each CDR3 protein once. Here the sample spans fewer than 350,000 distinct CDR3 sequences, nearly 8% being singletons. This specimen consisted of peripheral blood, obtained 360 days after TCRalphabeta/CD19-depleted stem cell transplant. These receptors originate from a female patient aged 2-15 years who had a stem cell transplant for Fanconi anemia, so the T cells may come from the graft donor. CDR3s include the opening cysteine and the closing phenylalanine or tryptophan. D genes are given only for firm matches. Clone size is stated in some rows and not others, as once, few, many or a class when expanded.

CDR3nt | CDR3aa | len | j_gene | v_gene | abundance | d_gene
TGTGCCAGCAGCTACGGGACAGGGGGTGTGGGCACTGAAGCTTTCTTT | CASSYGTGGVGTEAFF | 16 | TRBJ1-1 | TRBV13 | - | TRBD1
TGTGCCAGCAGCTTAGGAGGTAGCGGGAGTTTCTTCTACAATGAGCAGTTCTTC | CASSLGGSGSFFYNEQFF | 18 | TRBJ2-1 | TRBV11-2 | - | TRBD2
TGTGCCATGCACGGGACAGGGGGCACTGAAGCTTTCTTT | CAMHGTGGTEAFF | 13 | TRBJ1-1 | TRBV10-3 | - | TRBD1
TGTGCCAGCAGTTACGGACGAGAAGAGCAGTTCTTC | CASSYGREEQFF | 12 | TRBJ2-1 | TRBV6-6 | many | -
TGTGCCAGCTTAAGGCCTAGCGCCTACAATGAGCAGTTCTTC | CASLRPSAYNEQFF | 14 | TRBJ2-1 | TRBV4-2 | - | -
TGTGCCAGCAGTACTGGGGGAGCCAAAAACATTCAGTACTTC | CASSTGGAKNIQYF | 14 | TRBJ2-4 | TRBV13 | many | -
TGTGCCAGCAGCTTAAATCCGAGCGGGGGGCCTAACACCGGGGAGCTGTTTTTT | CASSLNPSGGPNTGELFF | 18 | TRBJ2-2 | TRBV11-2 | few | TRBD2
TGTGCCAGCATAGCGGGGGGGCCTATCGGGGAGCTGTTTTTT | CASIAGGPIGELFF | 14 | TRBJ2-2 | TRBV2 | - | TRBD2
TGTGCCAGCAGCGTAGTAGGGGGGGAATACAATGAGCAGTTCTTC | CASSVVGGEYNEQFF | 15 | TRBJ2-1 | TRBV9 | few | -
TGTGCCAGCAGCCAAGAGGAAGGCAGGGACGGAGCTTTCTTT | CASSQEEGRDGAFF | 14 | TRBJ1-1 | TRBV4-2 | few | -
TGTGCCACCAGCAGCGGACTAGCGGGGGCCTACAATGAGCAGTTCTTC | CATSSGLAGAYNEQFF | 16 | TRBJ2-1 | TRBV15 | many | TRBD2
TGTGCCAGCAGTGAATCACGACACTTTTACAATGAGCAGTTCTTC | CASSESRHFYNEQFF | 15 | TRBJ2-1 | TRBV25-1 | many | -
TGTGCCAGCAGTCGACTAGCGGGGGGGATTTCAGATACGCAGTATTTT | CASSRLAGGISDTQYF | 16 | TRBJ2-3 | TRBV6-5 | many | TRBD2
TGCAGCGCGACAAAAACCACAGATACGCAGTATTTT | CSATKTTDTQYF | 12 | TRBJ2-3 | TRBV29-1 | many | -
TGCAGTGCTAGAGTCCCCCGACAGGGTGTAAAAGCTTTCTTT | CSARVPRQGVKAFF | 14 | TRBJ1-1 | TRBV20-1 | many | TRBD1
TGCAGCGTTGGTACAGGGTGGGACTTGGAAGCTTTCTTT | CSVGTGWDLEAFF | 13 | TRBJ1-1 | TRBV29-1 | few | -
TGTGCCAGCAGTTTAGCAGGGACGGGCGGCTACACCTTC | CASSLAGTGGYTF | 13 | TRBJ1-2 | TRBV27 | few | -
TGTGCCAGCTCACCACGGGTGGGGAGAGGGCTCGGAATGAACACTGAAGCTTTCTTT | CASSPRVGRGLGMNTEAFF | 19 | TRBJ1-1 | TRBV18 | few | -
TGTGCCAGCAGTTATAGAACAGGGGGCTCCTACGAGCAGTACTTC | CASSYRTGGSYEQYF | 15 | TRBJ2-7 | TRBV12-3/TRBV12-4 | many | TRBD1
TGTGCCAGCAGCCAAGGCCCAAAGGACGTCTCCTACGAGCAGTACTTC | CASSQGPKDVSYEQYF | 16 | TRBJ2-7 | TRBV14 | many | -